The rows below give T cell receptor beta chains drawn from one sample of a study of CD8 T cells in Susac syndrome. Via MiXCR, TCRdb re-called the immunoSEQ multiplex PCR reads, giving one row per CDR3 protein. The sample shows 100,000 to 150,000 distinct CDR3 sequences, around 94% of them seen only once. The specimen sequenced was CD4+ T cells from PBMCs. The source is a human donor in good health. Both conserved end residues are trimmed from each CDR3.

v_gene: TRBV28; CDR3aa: ASRGSLFGTGELF
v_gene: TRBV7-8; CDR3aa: ASSPQVTGNTIY
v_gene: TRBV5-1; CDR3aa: ASSLQGNTDTQY
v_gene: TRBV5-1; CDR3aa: ASRRTSDSYEQY
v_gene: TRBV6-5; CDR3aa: ASSLRGRMGYEQY
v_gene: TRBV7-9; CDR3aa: ASSLVMRLAQETQY
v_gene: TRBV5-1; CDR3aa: ASSLLGTSSTDTQY
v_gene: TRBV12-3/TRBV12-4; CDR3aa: ASSLGQLSSYNEQF
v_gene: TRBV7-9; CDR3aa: ASSRTGLAGSYEQY
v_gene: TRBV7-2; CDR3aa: ASSPDRNYGYT
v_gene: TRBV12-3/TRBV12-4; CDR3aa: ASSLNANTEAF
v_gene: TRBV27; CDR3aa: ASSGQGRFYGYT
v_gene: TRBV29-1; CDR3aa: SVRGGYEQY
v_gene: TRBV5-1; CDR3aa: ASSLGTGEREPQH
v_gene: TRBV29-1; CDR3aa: SVELLAGTQETQY
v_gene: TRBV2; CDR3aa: ASSVEGFEAF
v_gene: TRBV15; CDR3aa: ATSRRDPITDTQY
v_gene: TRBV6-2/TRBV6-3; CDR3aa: ASGTSGVSEQY
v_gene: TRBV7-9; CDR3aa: ASSTGLVPYEQY
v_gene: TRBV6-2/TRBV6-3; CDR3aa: ASKGTSADTQY
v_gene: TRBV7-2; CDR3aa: ASSLVYGVNTEAF
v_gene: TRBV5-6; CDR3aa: ASSLGPSGTTGQY
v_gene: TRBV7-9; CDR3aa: ASSFWEDKF
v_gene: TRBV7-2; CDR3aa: ASSLVRQAAKNEQF
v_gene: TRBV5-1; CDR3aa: ASSSSGREDTQY
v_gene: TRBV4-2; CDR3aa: ASSQSGRNPSEAF
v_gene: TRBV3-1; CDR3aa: ASKRLAENEQF
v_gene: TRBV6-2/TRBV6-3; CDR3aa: ASFLSGSGANVLT
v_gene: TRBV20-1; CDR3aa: SARESGTSTDTQY
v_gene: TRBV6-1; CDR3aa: ASRKGTSGRVGGTDTQY
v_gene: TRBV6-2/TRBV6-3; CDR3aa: ASSYPSRKSSATDTQY
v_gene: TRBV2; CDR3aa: ASSQTGGLDGYT